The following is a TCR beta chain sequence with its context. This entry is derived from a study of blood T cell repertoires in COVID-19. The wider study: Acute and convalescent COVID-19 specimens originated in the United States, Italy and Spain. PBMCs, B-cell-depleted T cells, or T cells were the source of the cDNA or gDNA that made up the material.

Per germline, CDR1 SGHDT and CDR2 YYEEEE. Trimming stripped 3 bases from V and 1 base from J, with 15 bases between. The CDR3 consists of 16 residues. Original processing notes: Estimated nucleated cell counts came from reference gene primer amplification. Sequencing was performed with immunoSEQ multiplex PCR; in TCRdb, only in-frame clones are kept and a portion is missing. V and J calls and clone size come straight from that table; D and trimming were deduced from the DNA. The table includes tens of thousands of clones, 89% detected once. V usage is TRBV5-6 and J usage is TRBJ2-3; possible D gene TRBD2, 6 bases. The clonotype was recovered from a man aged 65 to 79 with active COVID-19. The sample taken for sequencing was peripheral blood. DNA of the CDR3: TGTGCCAGCAGCTCCCTGTGGACGGGAGGCACAGATACGCAGTATTTT. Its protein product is CASSSLWTGGTDTQYF.